Following are 11 T cell receptor beta chains from one sample sequenced in a study of T cell changes during pregnancy in multiple sclerosis. The method was immunoSEQ multiplex PCR; TCRdb's version includes in-frame clones alone and lacks a portion of them. The table has under 50,000 clones, 85% to 95% seen once; the top ten hold about 8.5%. The sample consisted of CD8+ T cells from peripheral blood mononuclear cells, taken in the third trimester of pregnancy. These receptors were taken from a female donor with multiple sclerosis, enrolled in a pregnancy study.

V is TRBV15 and J is TRBJ2-3, with 8 bases that match TRBD2. The CDR3 consists of 15 residues. Germline CDR1 is LNHNV and CDR2 is YYDKDF (reference sequence). The V segment lost 3 bases and the J segment 3 bases; nucleotides outside the gene matches: 5. The CDR3 spells CATSSGRGGTDTQYF. The DNA of the CDR3 is TGTGCCACCAGCAGCGGCCGGGGGGGGACAGATACGCAGTATTTT.

The chain couples TRBV9 to TRBJ1-3; the match to TRBD1 covers 7 bases. This CDR3 has 15 residues. Trimming cost V 1 base and J 3 bases; bases outside gene matches: 4. Germline V gene data show CDR1 as SGDLS and CDR2 as YYNGEE. The CDR3 loop reads CASSVNSGGGNTIYF. CDR3 sequence (DNA): TGTGCCAGCAGCGTAAATTCAGGGGGTGGAAACACCATATATTTT. Filled out from reference TRBV9 and TRBJ1-3, the complete variable domain reads DSGVTQTPKHLITATGQRVTLRCSPRSGDLSVYWYQQSLDQGLQFLIQYYNGEERAKGNILERFSAQQFPDLHSELNLSSLELGDSALYFCASSVNSGGGNTIYFGEGSWLTVV.

The V gene is TRBV7-9, the J gene TRBJ2-1, with D perhaps TRBD2 (6 bases). The ends were cut back, 5 bases at V and 8 bases at J, with 19 bases in the middle. This CDR3 comprises 15 residues. Germline-derived CDR1 and CDR2 are SEHNR and FQNEAQ (reference sequence). CDR3 amino acids: CASSTEGLLSHEQFF. For the CDR3, the DNA is TGTGCCAGCAGCACCGAGGGACTCCTCTCCCATGAGCAGTTCTTC.

The CDR3 loop is CATSRDPPRVSSGANVLTF. The CDR3 DNA follows: TGTGCCACCAGCAGAGATCCCCCCAGGGTGAGCTCTGGGGCCAACGTCCTGACTTTC. V gene TRBV15 combines with J gene TRBJ2-6, with D maybe TRBD1 (5 bases). V was clipped by 0 bases and J by 0 bases, with 15 bases between them. The CDR3 is 19 amino acids. Germline V lookup: CDR1 LNHNV, CDR2 YYDKDF (reference sequence).

This sequence joins TRBV7-9 and TRBJ2-1, with 12 bases identical to TRBD2. Trimming cost V 5 bases and J 8 bases; bases outside gene matches: 7. This CDR3 contains 15 residues. Per germline, CDR1 SEHNR and CDR2 FQNEAQ (reference sequence). CDR3 sequence (DNA): TGTGCCAGCAGCCCTCTAGCGGGGGGGCCCGATGAGCAGTTCTTC. Translated: CASSPLAGGPDEQFF. Drawing the rest from reference TRBV7-9 and TRBJ2-1, the complete variable domain is DTGVSQNPRHKITKRGQNVTFRCDPISEHNRLYWYRQTLGQGPEFLTYFQNEAQLEKSRLLSDRFSAERPKGSFSTLEIQRTEQGDSAMYLCASSPLAGGPDEQFFGPGTRLTVL.

The chain has TRBV30 and TRBJ2-1; 16 bases fit TRBD2. J was trimmed by 6 bases and V by 2 bases; bases with no gene match: 7. Germline CDR1 GTSNPN, CDR2 SVGIG (reference sequence). The CDR3 length is 17 residues. The CDR3 coding sequence is TGTGCCTGGAGTCTACCGGGACTAGCGGGGGGGAGCAATGAGCAGTTCTTC. Its protein product is CAWSLPGLAGGSNEQFF.

The chain couples TRBV27 to TRBJ2-2; 11 bases are shared with TRBD2. The CDR3 spans 16 residues. The V gene's germline CDR1 is MNHEY and CDR2 SMNVEV (reference sequence). The V and J ends lost 5 bases and 7 bases, in that order; junction bases with no gene match: 9. CDR3 DNA sequence: TGTGCCAGCAGTCACCCGGGACTAGCGGTGTACGGGGAGCTGTTTTTT. Protein: CASSHPGLAVYGELFF.

The J gene is TRBJ1-4, the V gene TRBV4-1, with D unresolved. The V end was cut by 3 bases, the J end by 10 bases, with 12 bases between. The CDR3 sequence is 13 residues long. CDR1 and CDR2 (germline): MGHRA, YSYEKL. The CDR3, as DNA: TGCGCCAGCAGCCAGGTCATACGGGGAAAACTGTTTTTT. Its translation: CASSQVIRGKLFF.

This sequence joins TRBV4-1 and TRBJ1-2; 9 nucleotides align to TRBD1. This CDR3 spans 17 amino acids. With 0 bases clipped from V and 6 bases from J, the junction kept 11 bases outside the gene matches. Looked up from germline, CDR1 is MGHRA and CDR2 is YSYEKL. DNA of the CDR3: TGCGCCAGCAGCCAAGATGGTTCGGGGACAGGGCGGCATGGCTACACCTTC. It is translated as CASSQDGSGTGRHGYTF.

In DNA, the CDR3 is TGTGCCAGCTCACCCGAAGGGGGCTACGAGCAGTACTTC. Protein: CASSPEGGYEQYF. The rearrangement uses TRBV18 and TRBJ2-7, with D possibly TRBD1 on 6 matching bases. The germline gives CDR1 KGHSH, CDR2 LQKENI. Trimming removed 3 bases from V and 3 bases from J, with 9 bases in between. This CDR3 comprises 13 residues.

The chain combines TRBV27 with TRBJ2-6; 11 positions agree with TRBD1. Germline assignment: CDR1 MNHEY and CDR2 SMNVEV (reference sequence). Losses at the gene ends were 5 bases for V and 3 bases for J; bases not matched to a gene: 12. CDR3 length: 19 amino acids. CDR3 amino acids: CASSTTGTGGPVGANVLTF. In DNA form, the CDR3 reads TGTGCCAGCAGTACAACCGGGACAGGGGGTCCAGTTGGGGCCAACGTCCTGACTTTC.